This T cell receptor beta chain was sequenced in a study of shared clonotypes between healthy human individuals. Germline CDR1 and CDR2: SGHTA and FQGTGA. The CDR3 extends over 12 amino acids. V gave up 5 bases and J gave up 5 bases, with 8 bases separating them. Using immunoSEQ multiplex PCR, the repertoire was profiled, and TCRdb retains in-frame clones only, with some absent. The data hold about 1.5 million clones, with around 98% observed a single time. The sample consisted of naive CD4+ T cells sorted from blood. The subset here: CD45RA+ positively selected. This chain joins TRBV7-3 and TRBJ2-3; D ambiguous. The receptor was derived from a man aged 30 to 45 in good health. The CDR3 here is CASSARGDTQYF. The DNA for the CDR3 is TGTGCCAGCAGCGCACGTGGAGATACGCAGTATTTT.